This section outlines one T cell receptor beta chain sequence together with its context. The entry originates in a study of T cells in localized non-small cell lung cancer. There are 15 residues in the CDR3. Germline CDR1 reads MNHNS; CDR2 reads SASEGT. Trimming stripped 5 bases from V and 2 bases from J, with 16 bases between. Measured with immunoSEQ multiplex PCR; TCRdb has only the in-frame clones, and not every one. Of 70,000 to 95,000 clones listed, approximately 91% are singletons. The sample consisted of PBMCs, taken before any cancer treatment. The chain employs TRBV6-1 and TRBJ2-7; D is possibly TRBD1 (6 bases). The TCR sequence derives from a woman aged 40 to 75 with stage II squamous cell lung carcinoma. The CDR3 DNA reads TGTGCCAGCAGTAACGTGGCAGGGGCTACCTACGAGCAGTACTTC. This encodes CASSNVAGATYEQYF.